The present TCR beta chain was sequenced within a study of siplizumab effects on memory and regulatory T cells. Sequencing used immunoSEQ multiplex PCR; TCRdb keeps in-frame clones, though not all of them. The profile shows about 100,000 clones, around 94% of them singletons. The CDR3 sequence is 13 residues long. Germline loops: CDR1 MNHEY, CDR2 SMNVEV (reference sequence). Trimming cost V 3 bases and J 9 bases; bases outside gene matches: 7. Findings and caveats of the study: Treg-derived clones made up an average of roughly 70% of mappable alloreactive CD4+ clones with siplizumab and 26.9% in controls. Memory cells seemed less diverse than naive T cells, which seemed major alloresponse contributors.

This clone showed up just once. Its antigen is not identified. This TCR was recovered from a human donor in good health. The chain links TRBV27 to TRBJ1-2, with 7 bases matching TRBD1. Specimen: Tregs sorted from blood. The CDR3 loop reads CASSFRDSIRYTF. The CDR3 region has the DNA TGTGCCAGCAGTTTCCGGGACAGTATACGCTACACCTTC.